One and the same sample provided the 9 T cell receptor beta chains below, sequenced in a study of cytomegalovirus exposure and HLA in healthy donors. The PCR ran on 60 Vbeta and 13 Jbeta primers. The table came from immunoSEQ multiplex PCR; TCRdb's copy has only in-frame clones and leaves some out. The sample's table shows 100,000 to 150,000 clones. Sequenced material: PBMCs. These receptors all stem from a man aged 18 to 30 in good health and CMV-seronegative.

The V call is TRBV5-1, the J call TRBJ2-1; 9 nucleotides match TRBD2. The CDR3 has 15 amino acids. V was clipped by 5 bases and J by 3 bases; unmatched bases: 6. CDR1 SGHRS and CDR2 YFSETQ come from the germline V gene. The CDR3: CASRRGGGDYNEQFF. In DNA, the CDR3 is TGCGCCAGCAGGAGGGGCGGGGGGGACTACAATGAGCAGTTCTTC. The whole variable domain, filled in from reference TRBV5-1 and TRBJ2-1, reads KAGVTQTPRYLIKTRGQQVTLSCSPISGHRSVSWYQQTPGQGLQFLFEYFSETQRNKGNFPGRFSGRQFSNSRSEMNVSTLELGDSALYLCASRRGGGDYNEQFFGPGTRLTVL.

The chain has TRBV27 and TRBJ2-7, with 11 nucleotides matching TRBD1. The V segment lost 6 bases and the J segment 7 bases; nucleotides outside the gene matches: 14. Germline CDR1 MNHEY, CDR2 SMNVEV (reference sequence). The CDR3 has 16 amino acids. The chain's CDR3 is CASSRDRGSLTTEQYF. CDR3 coding DNA: TGTGCCAGCAGCCGGGACAGGGGGAGCCTTACGACGGAGCAGTACTTC.

V usage is TRBV28 and J usage is TRBJ2-7, with 11 bases identical to TRBD2. Germline trimming cut 5 bases from V and 0 bases from J; bases unmatched to any gene: 15. The CDR3 has 19 amino acids. Per the germline V gene, CDR1 is MDHEN and CDR2 is SYDVKM. The CDR3 coding sequence is TGTGCCAGCAGTGCGGCCGGGACTAGCGGCGCTCTCAGCTCCTACGAGCAGTACTTC. The encoded protein is CASSAAGTSGALSSYEQYF.

The chain uses TRBV14 and TRBJ2-3; D may be TRBD2 (6 bases). The V end lost 3 bases, the J end lost 2 bases, and 12 bases lay between the germline ends. The V gene's germline CDR1 is SGHDN and CDR2 FVKESK. The CDR3 consists of 15 residues. The CDR3 region has the DNA TGTGCCAGCAGCCATAGCGGACCTTTCACAGATACGCAGTATTTT. This encodes CASSHSGPFTDTQYF.

This sequence joins TRBV2 and TRBJ1-4; TRBD1 aligns across 8 bases. CDR3 length equals 15 residues. The ends lost 8 bases at V and 0 bases at J; junction bases unmatched: 5. Per the germline V gene, CDR1 is SNHLY and CDR2 is FYNNEI. CDR3 loop: CASGQGVATNEKLFF. The CDR3 DNA reads TGTGCCAGCGGACAGGGAGTTGCAACTAATGAAAAACTGTTTTTT.

The V call is TRBV5-4, the J call TRBJ2-2, with 9 bases matching TRBD1. Germline V gene sequence: CDR1 SGHNT, CDR2 YYREEE (reference sequence). Trimming removed 4 bases from V and 7 bases from J; junction bases left unmatched: 5. The CDR3 has 14 amino acids. The DNA for the CDR3 is TGTGCCAGCAGCCGGACAGGGGAGGTCGGGGAGCTGTTTTTT. This encodes CASSRTGEVGELFF.

This chain uses TRBV7-2 with TRBJ2-7; TRBD2 matches at 8 bases. The ends lost 4 bases at V and 2 bases at J; junction bases unmatched: 16. The CDR3 is made up of 18 amino acids. Looked up from germline, CDR1 is SGHTA and CDR2 is FQGNSA. The DNA of the CDR3 is TGTGCCAGCAGCTCTAGATGGGGGGTTAGCGGGGTTACCTACGAGCAGTACTTC. This gives the protein CASSSRWGVSGVTYEQYF.

The chain uses TRBV27 and TRBJ2-7; TRBD1 is a possible D gene (5 bases). V shed 3 bases and J shed 2 bases, with 14 bases lying between them. CDR3 length: 15 residues. Germline loops: CDR1 MNHEY, CDR2 SMNVEV (reference sequence). The CDR3 here is CASSLVAGNPYEQYF. CDR3 sequence (DNA): TGTGCCAGCAGTTTGGTGGCAGGGAATCCCTACGAGCAGTACTTC.

The V gene is TRBV5-4, the J gene TRBJ2-3; 7 bases match TRBD2. This CDR3 contains 13 residues. Germline CDR1 SGHNT, CDR2 YYREEE (reference sequence). With 2 bases clipped from V and 4 bases from J, the junction kept 1 base outside the gene matches. This CDR3 reads CASSFTSADTQYF. In DNA form, the CDR3 reads TGTGCCAGCAGCTTCACTAGCGCAGATACGCAGTATTTT.